The 2 T cell receptor beta chains presented below share a single source sample, sequenced in a study of beta chain features in type 1 diabetes. Expressed TCRB transcripts got sequenced, as all isolated RNA was reverse transcribed. Clones were read by immunoSEQ multiplex PCR, and TCRdb kept only the in-frame ones, dropping some. The table shows 600,000 to 650,000 clones, with roughly 15% occurring only once. Sequencing was performed on naive CD4+ T cells from blood. These receptors all stem from a young man in good health.

This chain uses TRBV27 with TRBJ2-5, with no clear D. Germline-derived CDR1 and CDR2 are MNHEY and SMNVEV (reference sequence). The CDR3 covers 15 residues. The V end was cut by 0 bases, the J end by 5 bases, with 13 bases between. This CDR3 reads CASSLSVRRPETQYF. Here the CDR3 DNA reads TGTGCCAGCAGTTTATCGGTGCGCCGACCCGAGACCCAGTACTTC.

This clone was seen more than once but under ten times. The genes are TRBV6-1 and TRBJ2-7; D not certain. The germline V gene has CDR1 MNHNS and CDR2 SASEGT. Between the trimmed V and J ends, which lost 7 bases and 0 bases, there was a span of 10 bases. The CDR3 totals 13 residues. CDR3 nucleotides: TGTGCCAGCATTCGTTCGCTCTCCTACGAGCAGTACTTC. It specifies CASIRSLSYEQYF.